Listed below are T cell receptor beta chains from one sample, sequenced in a study of post-analysis software for immune sequencing data. TCRdb re-called the PCR reads through MiXCR, storing one row per CDR3 protein. The sample includes 450,000 to 650,000 distinct CDR3 sequences, roughly 46% of them seen just once. Sequenced material: blood. Every receptor here comes from a girl aged 10 to 17 with multiple sclerosis. Each CDR3 is given without its conserved first and last residue.

TRBV7-3	TRBJ2-1	ASSPTWGNEQF
TRBV7-9	TRBJ1-5	ASSLAGVSNRPQH
TRBV7-6	TRBJ2-1	ASSAEGWSYNEQF
TRBV27	TRBJ2-7	ARGPGTKEQY
TRBV20-1	TRBJ2-6	SALRTGGRRSGANVLT
TRBV25-1	NA	ASSEVQGNEQY
TRBV7-8	TRBJ2-7	ASSSRLAASYEQY
TRBV20-1	TRBJ2-5	SGGSDRPETQY
TRBV5-1	TRBJ2-7	ASSPDRASYEQY
TRBV12-3/TRBV12-4	TRBJ2-3	ASSLKARGIFTSTDTQY
TRBV7-2	TRBJ2-3	ASSLTGGRTDTQY
TRBV15	TRBJ2-1	ATSRDQGKRF
TRBV12-3/TRBV12-4	TRBJ2-7	ASSLPGGKNYEQY
TRBV5-1	TRBJ2-3	ASSPKLGGGITDTQY
TRBV5-1	TRBJ2-1	ASALRGNEQF
TRBV5-6	TRBJ2-5	ASTPWGGEETQY
TRBV2	TRBJ2-1	ASRQEGPYNEQF
TRBV6-5	TRBJ2-7	ASSYGTATEQY
TRBV15	TRBJ2-3	ATSRERGGTDTQY
TRBV4-1	TRBJ1-6	ASSHRGSVNSPLH
TRBV6-5	TRBJ2-1	ASSYRRHGAYEQF
TRBV6-1	TRBJ2-5	ASNTQGDETQY
TRBV5-1	TRBJ2-6	ASSPRGAVGANVLT
TRBV6-1	TRBJ1-5	ASVPAGHNQPQH
TRBV20-1	TRBJ2-1	SARTLKSREQF
TRBV12-3/TRBV12-4	TRBJ1-2	ASSPGTGFYGYI